The clone carrying this T cell receptor beta chain has a handful of counts. This specimen comes from a study of early T cells in non-severe SARS-CoV-2 infection. TCRdb analysed the 5' RACE reads with MiXCR anew, one entry per CDR3 protein. Of 20,000 to 25,000 distinct CDR3 sequences listed, more than 3.5% are singletons. The receptor was isolated from an adult who was a healthcare worker with PCR-confirmed SARS-CoV-2 infection or an uninfected control (not recorded which). Sequencing used whole blood.

CDR3 DNA: TGTGCCAGCAGCGTAGTGGGGGATACGCAGTATTTT. Translation: CASSVVGDTQYF. The gene calls are TRBV9 and TRBJ2-3; D not certain. The CDR3 runs 12 residues. Trimming cost V 0 bases and J 6 bases, with 5 bases left between them. CDR1 and CDR2 (germline): SGDLS, YYNGEE.